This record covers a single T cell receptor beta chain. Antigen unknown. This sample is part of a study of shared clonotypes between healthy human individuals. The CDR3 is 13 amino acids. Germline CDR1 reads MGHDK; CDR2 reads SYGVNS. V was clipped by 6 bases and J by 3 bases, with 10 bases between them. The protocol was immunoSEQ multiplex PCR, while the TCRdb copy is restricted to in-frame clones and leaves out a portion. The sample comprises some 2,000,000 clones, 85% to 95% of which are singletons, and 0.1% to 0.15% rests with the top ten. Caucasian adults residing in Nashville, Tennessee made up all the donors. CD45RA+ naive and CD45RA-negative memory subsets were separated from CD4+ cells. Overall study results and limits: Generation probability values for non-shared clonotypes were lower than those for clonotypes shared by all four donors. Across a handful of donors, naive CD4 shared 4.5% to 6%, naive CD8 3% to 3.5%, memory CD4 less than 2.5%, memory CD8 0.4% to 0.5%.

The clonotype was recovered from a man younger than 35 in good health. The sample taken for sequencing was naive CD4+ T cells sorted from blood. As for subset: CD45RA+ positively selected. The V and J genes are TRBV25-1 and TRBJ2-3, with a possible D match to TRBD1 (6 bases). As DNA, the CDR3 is TGTGCCAGCAGGGGGACAACGACAGATACGCAGTATTTT. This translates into CASRGTTTDTQYF.